The clone carrying this TCR beta chain has more than one count but fewer than ten. The data were taken from a study of T cells after yellow fever vaccination. The overall study: With SMART-Seq v4 Ultra Low Input, the fractions containing low cell numbers were prepared.

Per the germline V gene, CDR1 is MNHNS and CDR2 is SASEGT. The CDR3 has 17 residues. V shed 11 bases, J shed 1 base, and the junction held 15 bases outside the gene matches. Using its own MiXCR run on the 5' RACE reads, TCRdb lists one record per CDR3 protein. Among 25,000 to 35,000 distinct CDR3 sequences, 5.5% to 8% were seen once, and the ten largest hold roughly 25%. The sample here was PBMCs, either bulk or a sorted T-cell subset (CD4+, CD8+, memory, or dextramer-sorted; not recorded which), taken on the day of the yellow fever booster vaccination. The rearrangement links TRBV6-1 to TRBJ1-3; TRBD1 matches at 9 bases. The receptor was isolated from a man aged 25-45 years who received the YFV17D yellow fever vaccine. CDR3 amino acids: CAAGAGTGQKSGNTIYF. The CDR3 DNA sequence: TGTGCCGCAGGAGCCGGGACAGGGCAAAAATCTGGAAACACCATATATTTT.